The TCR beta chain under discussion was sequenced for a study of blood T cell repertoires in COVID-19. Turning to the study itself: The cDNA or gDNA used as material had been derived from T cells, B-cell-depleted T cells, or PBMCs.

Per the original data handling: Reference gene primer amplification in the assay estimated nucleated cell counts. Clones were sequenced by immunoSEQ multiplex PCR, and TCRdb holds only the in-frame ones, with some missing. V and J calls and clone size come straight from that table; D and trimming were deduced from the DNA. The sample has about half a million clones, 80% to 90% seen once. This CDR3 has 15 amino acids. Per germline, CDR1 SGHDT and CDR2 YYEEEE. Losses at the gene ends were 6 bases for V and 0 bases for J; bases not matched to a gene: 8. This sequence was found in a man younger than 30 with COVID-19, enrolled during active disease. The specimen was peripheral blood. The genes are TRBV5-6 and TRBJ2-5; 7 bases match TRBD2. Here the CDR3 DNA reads TGTGCCAGCACGTCCTGGGGACTACACCAAGAGACCCAGTACTTC. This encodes CASTSWGLHQETQYF.